Shown below are 26 T cell receptor beta chains from a single sample sequenced in a study of cytomegalovirus exposure and HLA in healthy donors. Use of 60 Vbeta and 13 Jbeta primers characterized the PCR. This table comes from immunoSEQ multiplex PCR, and its TCRdb copy is limited to in-frame clones, with some not included. The sample contains around 64,000 clones, 75% to 90% of which appear only once. The sample taken for sequencing was PBMCs. These receptors came from a woman under 40 in good health and CMV-seropositive.

The rearrangement links TRBV5-1 to TRBJ2-1, with TRBD2 matching over 11 bases. This CDR3 has 17 amino acids. With 4 bases clipped from V and 4 bases from J, the junction kept 10 bases outside the gene matches. Germline CDR1 is SGHRS and CDR2 is YFSETQ. Here the CDR3 reads CASSPGLAGGIYNEQFF. For the CDR3, the DNA is TGCGCCAGCAGCCCTGGGCTAGCGGGAGGTATTTACAATGAGCAGTTCTTC. The whole variable domain, filled in from reference TRBV5-1 and TRBJ2-1, reads KAGVTQTPRYLIKTRGQQVTLSCSPISGHRSVSWYQQTPGQGLQFLFEYFSETQRNKGNFPGRFSGRQFSNSRSEMNVSTLELGDSALYLCASSPGLAGGIYNEQFFGPGTRLTVL.

This sequence joins TRBV7-9 and TRBJ1-1, with 9 bases identical to TRBD1. CDR3 length equals 12 residues. With 10 bases clipped from V and 5 bases from J, the junction kept 5 bases outside the gene matches. Germline-derived CDR1 and CDR2 are SEHNR and FQNEAQ (reference sequence). The CDR3 region has the DNA TGTGCCACCGGGACAGGGACGACTGAAGCTTTCTTT. Encoded protein: CATGTGTTEAFF.

This chain joins TRBV11-2 and TRBJ2-1; 11 positions match TRBD2. Germline CDR1 SGHAT, CDR2 FQNNGV. Trimming cost V 6 bases and J 6 bases; bases outside gene matches: 7. This CDR3 spans 15 amino acids. CDR3 sequence: CASSQGGLAVNEQFF. As DNA, the CDR3 is TGTGCCAGCAGTCAGGGGGGACTAGCGGTCAATGAGCAGTTCTTC.

The chain is built from TRBV6-6 and TRBJ2-3, with D possibly matching TRBD2 (6 bases). CDR3 length equals 16 residues. V gave up 0 bases and J gave up 7 bases, with 17 bases separating them. The germline V gene has CDR1 MNHNY and CDR2 SVGAGI (reference sequence). The CDR3 reads CASSYSGGLTNHTQYF. As DNA, the CDR3 is TGTGCCAGCAGTTACTCGGGGGGACTCACCAATCATACGCAGTATTTT.

This chain connects TRBV7-2 to TRBJ1-2; 8 nucleotides align to TRBD1. Trimming at V came to 1 base and at J to 6 bases, leaving 7 bases not matched to a gene. Germline V gives CDR1 SGHTA, CDR2 FQGNSA. The CDR3 is made up of 15 amino acids. The CDR3 DNA follows: TGTGCCAGCAGCTTAGAGGCAGGACAGGGTGATGGCTACACCTTC. It is translated as CASSLEAGQGDGYTF.

The chain is built from TRBV29-1 and TRBJ1-1, with 10 positions matching TRBD1. Trimming at V came to 4 bases and at J to 5 bases, leaving 7 bases not matched to a gene. The CDR3 is made up of 14 amino acids. The germline V gene has CDR1 SQVTM and CDR2 ANQGSEA. The CDR3 is CSVVIPDRGTEAFF. In DNA, the CDR3 is TGCAGCGTTGTTATACCGGACAGGGGGACTGAAGCTTTCTTT. Full variable domain (missing parts from reference TRBV29-1 and TRBJ1-1): SAVISQKPSRDICQRGTSLTIQCQVDSQVTMMFWYRQQPGQSLTLIATANQGSEATYESGFVIDKFPISRPNLTFSTLTVSNMSPEDSSIYLCSVVIPDRGTEAFFGQGTRLTVV.

This chain connects TRBV6-1 to TRBJ1-2, with 7 bases aligning to TRBD1. The ends lost 1 base at V and 3 bases at J; junction bases unmatched: 17. Germline V gene sequence: CDR1 MNHNS, CDR2 SASEGT. The CDR3 runs 19 residues. The CDR3 protein is CASSEGIGTAKPTYYGYTF. As DNA, the CDR3 is TGTGCCAGCAGTGAAGGTATTGGGACAGCCAAGCCTACCTACTATGGCTACACCTTC.

As DNA, the CDR3 is TGTGCCAGCAGTTTTCGGACTAGCGGGAGTCACACCGGGGAGCTGTTTTTT. The encoded protein is CASSFRTSGSHTGELFF. The chain couples TRBV27 to TRBJ2-2; 13 bases match TRBD2. CDR3 length equals 17 residues. Germline CDR1 is MNHEY and CDR2 is SMNVEV (reference sequence). V gave up 3 bases and J gave up 3 bases; unmatched junction bases: 4.

V is TRBV27 and J is TRBJ2-5, with D maybe TRBD2 (6 bases). V gave up 6 bases and J gave up 5 bases, with 13 bases separating them. This CDR3 comprises 13 residues. CDR1 and CDR2 (germline): MNHEY, SMNVEV (reference sequence). The CDR3 coding sequence is TGTGCCAGCAGCCGGGACTTGGGGGAGACCCAGTACTTC. Translation: CASSRDLGETQYF.

This chain links TRBV6-4 with TRBJ1-6; 7 nucleotides match TRBD1. V lost 5 bases and J lost 8; bases outside the gene matches: 6. The germline V gene encodes CDR1 MRHNA and CDR2 SNTAGT. This CDR3 has 14 amino acids. This chain's CDR3 is CASSRTGADSPLHF. CDR3 DNA: TGTGCCAGCAGTCGAACAGGGGCGGATTCACCCCTCCACTTT.

The chain combines TRBV9 with TRBJ2-3; D possibly corresponds to TRBD2 (6 bases). There are 17 residues in the CDR3. Germline V gene sequence: CDR1 SGDLS, CDR2 YYNGEE. V shed 0 bases and J shed 4 bases, with 18 bases lying between them. CDR3 amino acids: CASSVAWGLTGADTQYF. CDR3 nucleotide sequence: TGTGCCAGCAGCGTAGCTTGGGGACTCACTGGAGCAGATACGCAGTATTTT.

V and J are TRBV6-4 and TRBJ2-1; D possibly corresponds to TRBD2 (6 bases). Looked up from germline, CDR1 is MRHNA and CDR2 is SNTAGT. This CDR3 has 14 amino acids. V gave up 5 bases and J gave up 1 base, with 9 bases separating them. CDR3 region: CASSWGGSYNEQFF. CDR3 nucleotides: TGTGCCAGCAGTTGGGGAGGTTCCTACAATGAGCAGTTCTTC.

J is TRBJ1-3 and V is TRBV6-5; no reliable D call. Germline CDR1 reads MNHEY; CDR2 reads SVGAGI. V dropped 0 bases and J dropped 3 bases, with 6 bases sitting between them. The CDR3 sequence is 14 residues long. The CDR3 region is CASSYSRFGNTIYF. CDR3 nucleotide sequence: TGTGCCAGCAGTTACTCGAGGTTTGGAAACACCATATATTTT.

CDR3 DNA sequence: TGTGCCAGGGGACGGGGGGCCTATGGCTACACCTTC. Residues: CARGRGAYGYTF. J is TRBJ1-2 and V is TRBV2; D may be TRBD1 (6 bases). Deletions cut 9 bases from V and 4 bases from J, with 12 bases between. The V gene's germline CDR1 is SNHLY and CDR2 FYNNEI. The CDR3 spans 12 residues.

V gene TRBV28 combines with J gene TRBJ2-3; weak D call: TRBD2 (5 bases). V was cut by 4 bases and J by 0 bases, with 8 bases left in between. The germline V gene encodes CDR1 MDHEN and CDR2 SYDVKM. The CDR3 spans 14 residues. CDR3 coding DNA: TGTGCCAGCAGTTCCTGGACTAGCACAGATACGCAGTATTTT. Translation: CASSSWTSTDTQYF.

About this clone: One end of the junction is discordant with germline, which a read error may explain. The V call is TRBV5-1, the J call TRBJ2-7, with D possibly matching TRBD1 (6 bases). The CDR3 is made up of 15 amino acids. CDR1 and CDR2 from the germline V gene are SGHRS and YFSETQ. The CDR3 region is CASSLGQGISYGQYF. Here the CDR3 DNA reads TGCGCCAGCAGCTTGGGCCAGGGGATTTCCTACGGGCAGTACTTC.

V and J are TRBV29-1 and TRBJ1-1, with D possibly being TRBD1 (5 bases). Trimming pared 8 bases from V and 4 bases from J, leaving 20 bases between. The CDR3 covers 14 residues. The germline V gene encodes CDR1 SQVTM and CDR2 ANQGSEA. This chain's CDR3 is CSCTLAGWRTEAFF. The CDR3, as DNA: TGCAGCTGTACGTTGGCAGGGTGGCGCACTGAAGCTTTCTTT.

This chain joins TRBV19 and TRBJ1-1; D is unclear. The CDR3 sequence is 12 residues long. Trimming stripped 6 bases from V and 5 bases from J, with 10 bases between. Germline V gene data show CDR1 as LNHDA and CDR2 as SQIVND (reference sequence). The DNA for the CDR3 is TGTGCCAGTAGCGAATTCCGGACTGAAGCTTTCTTT. As protein: CASSEFRTEAFF.

The chain joins TRBV2 to TRBJ1-1; D call uncertain. The germline V gene has CDR1 SNHLY and CDR2 FYNNEI. The V end was cut by 1 base, the J end by 7 bases, with 7 bases between. The CDR3 length is 12 residues. Here the CDR3 reads CASSEGHLEAFF. The CDR3 coding sequence is TGTGCCAGCAGTGAAGGACACCTTGAAGCTTTCTTT. Using reference TRBV2 and TRBJ1-1 for the parts outside the CDR3, the full variable domain is EPEVTQTPSHQVTQMGQEVILRCVPISNHLYFYWYRQILGQKVEFLVSFYNNEISEKSEIFDDQFSVERPDGSNFTLKIRSTKLEDSAMYFCASSEGHLEAFFGQGTRLTVV.

The chain joins TRBV7-2 to TRBJ2-5, with 8 bases fitting TRBD1. The last part of the DNA fits TRBJ2-7 better; the J call may be wrong. The CDR3 spans 15 residues. Germline CDR1 reads SGHTA; CDR2 reads FQGNSA. This CDR3 reads CASSSRGRQSYEQYF. CDR3 bases: TGTGCCAGCAGCAGCAGGGGGCGCCAATCCTACGAGCAGTACTTC.

The chain recombines TRBV15 with TRBJ1-4, with D perhaps TRBD1 (5 bases). The CDR3 extends over 13 amino acids. The germline CDR1 and CDR2 sequences are LNHNV and YYDKDF (reference sequence). Trimming took 8 bases from V and 4 from J, leaving 11 bases between them. DNA of the CDR3: TGTGCCACCCGACGGGGGGTTAATGAAAAACTGTTTTTT. It encodes CATRRGVNEKLFF.

The chain uses TRBV5-4 and TRBJ2-2, with D tentatively TRBD2 (6 bases). Per the germline V gene, CDR1 is SGHNT and CDR2 is YYREEE (reference sequence). Trimming removed 4 bases from V and 1 base from J, with 8 bases in between. This CDR3 has 14 residues. The CDR3 reads CASSPRGNTGELFF. CDR3 DNA: TGTGCCAGCAGCCCGCGGGGGAACACCGGGGAGCTGTTTTTT.

The chain employs TRBV9 and TRBJ1-3; 8 nucleotides line up with TRBD1. The CDR3 covers 15 residues. Germline V gene data show CDR1 as SGDLS and CDR2 as YYNGEE. The ends lost 4 bases at V and 2 bases at J; junction bases unmatched: 5. CDR3 residues: CASSPLTGAGNTIYF. The CDR3 DNA reads as TGTGCCAGCAGCCCGCTGACAGGGGCTGGAAACACCATATATTTT.

By sample share, this clone is medium-sized (0.01 to 0.1%). V and J are TRBV5-4 and TRBJ2-7; TRBD1 might be the D (5 bases). Germline-derived CDR1 and CDR2 are SGHNT and YYREEE (reference sequence). The V gene lost 4 bases and the J gene lost 0 bases, with 17 bases spanning the gap. This CDR3 contains 16 residues. Here the CDR3 DNA reads TGTGCCAGCAGCCCAGTGGTCCAGGGTGACTCCTACGAGCAGTACTTC. Protein product: CASSPVVQGDSYEQYF.

The rearrangement uses TRBV7-7 and TRBJ2-5; a possible D gene is TRBD2 (7 bases). This CDR3 is built from 15 residues. V lost 5 bases and J lost 2, with 15 bases in between. Germline CDR1 reads SSHAT; CDR2 reads FNYEAQ (reference sequence). CDR3 DNA: TGTGCCAGCAGCCTCTCCGAGGGGGGGCAAGAGACCCAGTACTTC. Protein: CASSLSEGGQETQYF.

This chain connects TRBV29-1 to TRBJ1-2, with D tentatively TRBD1 (5 bases). Trimming stripped 3 bases from V and 3 bases from J, with 11 bases between. Germline V gene lookup returns CDR1 SQVTM and CDR2 ANQGSEA. The CDR3 is made up of 13 amino acids. The CDR3 region has the DNA TGCAGCGTTGATAGGGGCGCGTACTATGGCTACACCTTC. Its translation: CSVDRGAYYGYTF. The full variable domain, rest sourced from reference TRBV29-1 and TRBJ1-2, is SAVISQKPSRDICQRGTSLTIQCQVDSQVTMMFWYRQQPGQSLTLIATANQGSEATYESGFVIDKFPISRPNLTFSTLTVSNMSPEDSSIYLCSVDRGAYYGYTFGSGTRLTVV.